Below, 30 T cell receptor beta chains from the same sample are listed, as sequenced in a study of T-cell reconstitution after alpha-beta-depleted transplantation in children. Preparation of the TCRbeta library was carried out with unique molecular identifiers. Using its own MiXCR run on the PCR reads, TCRdb lists one record per CDR3 protein. This sample yields hundreds of thousands of distinct CDR3 sequences, of which roughly 14% are seen a single time; 0.79% belongs to the top ten. Sample: PBMCs, taken before TCRalphabeta/CD19-depleted stem cell transplant. Every receptor here comes from a girl aged 2-10 years with congenital amegakaryocytic thrombocytopenia, due to receive a stem cell transplant.

This chain uses TRBV7-9 with TRBJ1-1; 8 bases map to TRBD1. Germline CDR1 and CDR2: SEHNR and FQNEAQ (reference sequence). The CDR3 has 15 residues. Trimming at V came to 5 bases and at J to 2 bases, leaving 7 bases not matched to a gene. CDR3 sequence: CASSVDRAFNTEAFF. The DNA for the CDR3 is TGTGCCAGCAGCGTGGACAGGGCCTTTAACACTGAAGCTTTCTTT.

This clonotype was found many times. The CDR3 DNA follows: TGTGCCAGCAGTCCCCATAAGAGCTCCTACGAGCAGTACTTC. This sequence encodes CASSPHKSSYEQYF. V and J are TRBV12-3 or TRBV12-4 and TRBJ2-7, with D hard to call. V lost 5 bases to trimming and J lost 0 bases, with 11 bases between them. The CDR3 covers 14 residues.

About this clonotype itself: A much larger clone is a single base away; this may be a read error. The rearrangement joins TRBV6-1 to TRBJ2-7; weak D call: TRBD1 (5 bases). This CDR3 is 15 amino acids long. The germline gives CDR1 MNHNS, CDR2 SASEGT. Here the CDR3 reads CASSDWGGPSCEQYF. The CDR3 DNA reads as TGTGCCAGCAGTGATTGGGGCGGACCATCCTGCGAGCAGTACTTC.

This clonotype was seen many times. The gene calls are TRBV10-3 and TRBJ2-1; 7 nucleotides agree with TRBD2. The germline gives CDR1 ENHRY, CDR2 SYGVKD. Trimming took 8 bases from V and 2 from J; bases not matched to a gene: 18. This CDR3 comprises 18 residues. The CDR3 here is CAIELPIVLAETYNEQFF. CDR3 sequence (DNA): TGTGCCATCGAGCTCCCAATAGTGCTAGCGGAAACCTACAATGAGCAGTTCTTC.

This clonotype was seen ten or more times. The chain recombines TRBV20-1 with TRBJ2-5, with D unclear. This CDR3 contains 14 residues. V was cut by 0 bases and J by 5 bases, with 13 bases left in between. Germline V gives CDR1 DFQATT, CDR2 SNEGSKA (reference sequence). The DNA for the CDR3 is TGCAGTGCTAGAGATTCGAGAATTTGGGAGACCCAGTACTTC. As protein: CSARDSRIWETQYF.

This clonotype was counted between two and nine times. The chain employs TRBV5-1 and TRBJ2-7, with D perhaps matching TRBD1 (6 bases). The germline V and J ends were trimmed by 5 bases and 1 base, with 10 bases remaining between them. Per germline, CDR1 SGHRS and CDR2 YFSETQ. The CDR3 contains 13 residues. This CDR3 reads CASRDGQSYEQYF. The CDR3 bases are TGCGCCAGCAGGGATGGACAGTCCTACGAGCAGTACTTC.

This clonotype showed up just once. Given a much more abundant clone one base away, this may be a read error. This chain joins TRBV20-1 and TRBJ1-1; 9 bases are a match to TRBD1. The CDR3 is made up of 14 amino acids. Germline-derived CDR1 and CDR2 are DFQATT and SNEGSKA (reference sequence). CDR3 in DNA: TGCAGTGCTCTGACAGGGGGGTCGAACACTGAAGCTCTCTTT. Translated, it gives CSALTGGSNTEALF.

This clonotype showed up just a few times. The CDR3 is CSATTPWEASGSQETQYF. The DNA for the CDR3 is TGCAGTGCTACCACGCCATGGGAGGCTAGCGGGAGCCAAGAGACCCAGTACTTC. The rearrangement joins TRBV20-1 to TRBJ2-5, with TRBD2 matching over 10 bases. J lost 1 base, V lost 4 bases, and 15 bases had no gene match. The CDR3 loop spans 18 amino acids. CDR1 is DFQATT and CDR2 is SNEGSKA in the germline V gene (reference sequence).

The chain combines TRBV5-1 with TRBJ2-4; D possibly corresponds to TRBD2 (5 bases). Per germline, CDR1 SGHRS and CDR2 YFSETQ. V lost 4 bases and J 7 bases, leaving 18 bases between the germline ends. The CDR3 sequence is 15 residues long. CDR3 region: CASSPGEGLRNIQYF. The CDR3 DNA sequence: TGCGCCAGCAGCCCCGGGGAAGGGCTCAGGAACATTCAGTACTTC.

This clonotype has a handful of counts. The rearrangement links TRBV10-3 to TRBJ2-5; 10 bases are shared with TRBD2. This CDR3 is built from 13 residues. Germline CDR1 and CDR2: ENHRY and SYGVKD. The junction had 4 bases not matched to a gene; V was cut back by 7 bases and J by 5 bases. The CDR3 DNA is TGTGCCATCACCCCAGCGGGAGGGGAGACCCAGTACTTC. Residues: CAITPAGGETQYF.

This clonotype came up many times. The chain uses TRBV3-1 and TRBJ1-1, with D uncertain. V was clipped by 7 bases and J by 3 bases, with 12 bases between them. There are 13 residues in the CDR3. Germline CDR1 LGHDT, CDR2 YNNKEL (reference sequence). CDR3 sequence reads: CASTLNGDTEAFF. CDR3 nucleotide sequence: TGTGCCAGCACCCTGAATGGGGACACTGAAGCTTTCTTT.

The sample holds a few counts of this clonotype. The chain recombines TRBV11-2 with TRBJ2-7; 10 nucleotides line up with TRBD2. The V gene end was trimmed by 4 bases and the J gene end by 0 bases; junction bases not matched to a gene: 12. CDR1 and CDR2 (germline): SGHAT, FQNNGV. The CDR3 is made up of 18 amino acids. The CDR3 sequence: CASSSRGSGRKSSYEQYF. Here the CDR3 DNA reads TGTGCCAGCAGCTCCCGGGGTAGCGGGAGGAAGAGCTCCTACGAGCAGTACTTC. The full variable domain, with the rest looked up from reference TRBV11-2 and TRBJ2-7, is EAGVAQSPRYKIIEKRQSVAFWCNPISGHATLYWYQQILGQGPKLLIQFQNNGVVDDSQLPKDRFSAERLKGVDSTLKIQPAKLEDSAVYLCASSSRGSGRKSSYEQYFGPGTRLTVT.

This clonotype was detected many times. The rearrangement joins TRBV20-1 to TRBJ2-3; 10 bases map to TRBD2. V dropped 0 bases and J dropped 2; count of bases not matched to a gene: 5. This CDR3 comprises 16 residues. Germline assignment: CDR1 DFQATT and CDR2 SNEGSKA (reference sequence). In DNA form, the CDR3 reads TGCAGTGCTAGAGATTTGACTAGCGGGTACACAGATACGCAGTATTTT. Encoded protein: CSARDLTSGYTDTQYF.

This clonotype has just a few counts. This sequence joins TRBV5-1 and TRBJ2-1; 7 bases map to TRBD1. The junction had 6 bases not matched to a gene; V was cut back by 7 bases and J by 8 bases. This CDR3 comprises 12 residues. Per the germline V gene, CDR1 is SGHRS and CDR2 is YFSETQ. CDR3 sequence reads: CASGEGADEQFF. The CDR3 DNA reads TGCGCCAGCGGAGAGGGGGCGGATGAGCAGTTCTTC.

This chain uses TRBV5-6 with TRBJ2-1; 8 nucleotides match TRBD1. The V and J ends lost 2 bases and 8 bases, in that order; junction bases with no gene match: 9. Germline V gene sequence: CDR1 SGHDT, CDR2 YYEEEE. CDR3 length: 15 residues. The CDR3 DNA follows: TGTGCCAGCAGCTTATGGTCAGGGGGCAGGTATGAGCAGTTCTTC. It translates to CASSLWSGGRYEQFF.

This clonotype was found many times. The chain carries TRBV5-1 and TRBJ2-7; 7 bases map to TRBD1. The CDR3 totals 17 residues. V shed 2 bases, J shed 3 bases, and the junction held 14 bases outside the gene matches. Germline CDR1 SGHRS, CDR2 YFSETQ. CDR3 protein: CASSFRSLGTASYEQYF. The CDR3 DNA is TGCGCCAGCAGCTTTCGCTCCCTCGGGACAGCAAGCTACGAGCAGTACTTC.

This clonotype was seen only a few times. This rearrangement joins TRBV21-1 to TRBJ2-5; the table gives TRBD2 as D, unverified against the DNA. TRBV21-1 is an annotated pseudogene. The CDR3 extends over 15 amino acids. The CDR3 spells CASSKTSGREETQYF. The CDR3 DNA reads as TGTGCCAGCAGCAAGACTAGCGGGAGAGAGGAGACCCAGTACTTC.

The genes are TRBV5-1 and TRBJ2-7, with 7 nucleotides matching TRBD1. V lost 4 bases, J lost 2 bases, and 6 bases stayed unmatched. From germline, CDR1 is SGHRS and CDR2 YFSETQ. The CDR3 consists of 14 residues. The CDR3 nucleotides are TGCGCCAGCAGCCCAACTACAGGGGCCTACGAGCAGTACTTC. It yields the protein CASSPTTGAYEQYF.

This clonotype was seen at least ten times. V usage is TRBV29-1 and J usage is TRBJ2-2; 13 positions match TRBD2. Trimming removed 4 bases from V and 6 bases from J; junction bases left unmatched: 5. The CDR3 totals 15 residues. CDR1 is SQVTM and CDR2 is ANQGSEA in the germline V gene. The CDR3 nucleotides read TGCAGCGTTGGTGGACTAGCGGGAGATTCCGGGGAGCTGTTTTTT. Its translation is CSVGGLAGDSGELFF.

The chain joins TRBV7-9 to TRBJ2-2; a weak D match, TRBD2 (7 bases). This CDR3 has 15 amino acids. The germline CDR1 and CDR2 sequences are SEHNR and FQNEAQ (reference sequence). V dropped 7 bases and J dropped 3 bases, with 15 bases sitting between them. CDR3 in amino acids: CASIPKGGHTGELFF. DNA for the CDR3: TGTGCCAGCATCCCAAAGGGGGGGCACACCGGGGAGCTGTTTTTT. Looking up the rest from reference TRBV7-9 and TRBJ2-2 gives the full variable domain: DTGVSQNPRHKITKRGQNVTFRCDPISEHNRLYWYRQTLGQGPEFLTYFQNEAQLEKSRLLSDRFSAERPKGSFSTLEIQRTEQGDSAMYLCASIPKGGHTGELFFGEGSRLTVL.

This clonotype was observed a handful of times. The chain is built from TRBV25-1 and TRBJ1-3; D remains ambiguous. Deletions cut 2 bases from V and 4 bases from J, with 3 bases between. CDR1 MGHDK and CDR2 SYGVNS come from the germline V gene. The CDR3 runs to 12 residues. The CDR3 coding sequence is TGTGCCAGCAGTGAAACGGGAAACACCATATATTTT. The encoded protein is CASSETGNTIYF.

This clonotype was counted at least ten times. The genes are TRBV28 and TRBJ1-6, with unresolved D. The V end was cut by 2 bases, the J end by 5 bases, with 4 bases between. CDR3 length equals 13 residues. Germline CDR1 is MDHEN and CDR2 is SYDVKM. CDR3 DNA sequence: TGTGCCAGCAGTTTAATAGATAATTCACCCCTCCACTTT. This gives the protein CASSLIDNSPLHF.

The gene calls are TRBV27 and TRBJ1-1; D gene ambiguous. Trimming cost V 3 bases and J 0 bases, with 20 bases left between them. Per germline, CDR1 MNHEY and CDR2 SMNVEV (reference sequence). The CDR3 runs 18 residues. As DNA, the CDR3 is TGTGCCAGCAGTTTTTCTGGCAGCCGAGGGTATATGAACACTGAAGCTTTCTTT. It encodes CASSFSGSRGYMNTEAFF.

This clonotype was counted many times. This sequence joins TRBV7-8 and TRBJ2-1; D not certain. Germline lookup yields CDR1 SGHVS and CDR2 FQNEAQ. The CDR3 runs to 13 residues. The ends were cut back, 7 bases at V and 3 bases at J, with 10 bases in the middle. The CDR3 region is CASTLTLYNEQFF. CDR3 nucleotide sequence: TGTGCCAGCACCCTAACCCTCTACAATGAGCAGTTCTTC.

This clonotype has a handful of counts. The CDR3 DNA reads as TGTGCCAGCAGCCTTCTCCCGGGACTAGCGGGAGTGGGGAGAAATGAGCAGTTCTTC. Translating gives CASSLLPGLAGVGRNEQFF. The chain joins TRBV3-1 to TRBJ2-1; 14 bases are a match to TRBD2. The CDR3 loop spans 19 amino acids. The germline V gene has CDR1 LGHDT and CDR2 YNNKEL (reference sequence). Trimming cost V 4 bases and J 7 bases; bases outside gene matches: 15.

The chain has TRBV20-1 and TRBJ2-5; TRBD2 matches 8 bases. With 5 bases clipped from V and 1 base from J, the junction kept 12 bases outside the gene matches. This CDR3 contains 16 residues. Germline V gene data show CDR1 as DFQATT and CDR2 as SNEGSKA (reference sequence). Here the CDR3 DNA reads TGCAGTGCTGGCTCCAGTGCCCTAGCGGGCCAAGAGACCCAGTACTTC. Translated, it gives CSAGSSALAGQETQYF.

This clonotype came up a few times. The chain recombines TRBV7-2 with TRBJ2-1, with 10 bases matching TRBD2. Trimming removed 5 bases from V and 5 bases from J; junction bases left unmatched: 6. The CDR3 runs to 15 residues. Germline V lookup: CDR1 SGHTA, CDR2 FQGNSA. The CDR3 DNA reads TGTGCCAGCAGCCGTCCGGGGACTAGCGACAATGAGCAGTTCTTC. Its translation is CASSRPGTSDNEQFF.

This clonotype appeared many times. V and J are TRBV12-3 or TRBV12-4 and TRBJ2-7, with TRBD2 matching over 10 bases. The CDR3 runs 15 residues. The ends lost 5 bases at V and 2 bases at J; junction bases unmatched: 6. CDR3 amino acids: CASSPRTSGPYEQYF. In nucleotides, the CDR3 is TGTGCCAGCAGTCCAAGGACTAGCGGTCCCTACGAGCAGTACTTC.

This clonotype occurred a few times. The chain combines TRBV19 with TRBJ1-2, with a tentative D call TRBD1 (6 bases). Germline CDR1 is LNHDA and CDR2 is SQIVND (reference sequence). There are 13 residues in the CDR3. The V end was cut by 4 bases, the J end by 4 bases, with 10 bases between. The CDR3 nucleotides read TGTGCCAGTAGTAGGACAGCCTTCTATGGCTACACCTTC. As protein: CASSRTAFYGYTF.

This clonotype has at least ten counts. CDR3 sequence: CASSFPTVGTDTQYF. The CDR3 DNA is TGTGCCAGCAGTTTCCCAACGGTTGGCACAGATACGCAGTATTTT. The rearrangement links TRBV12-3 or TRBV12-4 to TRBJ2-3; no reliable D call. Trimming removed 3 bases at V and 1 base at J, with 11 bases between. The CDR3 is made up of 15 amino acids.